This T cell receptor (beta chain) was identified during a study of early T cells in non-severe SARS-CoV-2 infection. The overall study: Alpha and beta chains were unpaired, from unsorted whole-blood bulk RNA. General study findings and limits: Anti-spike CD8 specificities were favored by VDJdb matching, whose results missed private and CD4 specificities.

The table lists this clonotype with many counts. Its antigen remains unidentified. This CDR3 is built from 14 residues. V lost 3 bases and J 2 bases, leaving 9 bases between the germline ends. Unique molecular identifiers were attached to individual cDNA molecules. One entry per CDR3 protein, called by TCRdb with MiXCR from the 5' RACE reads. The sample records around 44,000 distinct CDR3 sequences, about 9.2% being singletons. This clonotype originated in an adult who was a healthcare worker with PCR-confirmed SARS-CoV-2 infection or an uninfected control (not recorded which). The sample taken for sequencing was whole blood. The rearrangement uses TRBV12-3 or TRBV12-4 and TRBJ2-3, with D possibly TRBD2 on 7 matching bases. The CDR3 region has the DNA TGTGCCAGCAGTTTCGGGGGGCCCACAGATACGCAGTATTTT. Its protein product is CASSFGGPTDTQYF.